This TCR beta chain was sequenced during a study of spatial heterogeneity in lung cancer. General study results and limits: Compared with follow-up, resection was when ubiquitous expanded tumor TCRs appeared in blood more.

MiXCR, applied by TCRdb to the 5' RACE reads, yields one record per CDR3 protein. Here the sample spans about 21,000 distinct CDR3 sequences, 4.5% to 5% being singletons. This clonotype turned up a few times. Its antigen is currently unknown. This sample's time point: sample taken at primary tumor resection. Whole RNA, which was extracted from tumor, nontumor lung tissue or frozen PBMC, was sequenced without any cell sorting. Donation came from roughly 72 patients with untreated early-stage non-small cell lung cancer. Trimming cost V 7 bases and J 4 bases; bases outside gene matches: 21. The CDR3 extends over 17 amino acids. The V gene's germline CDR1 is SQVTM and CDR2 ANQGSEA.

The gene calls are TRBV29-1 and TRBJ1-1; 7 bases align to TRBD1. This receptor was obtained from a male donor with early-stage non-small cell lung cancer. Here the sequenced sample was PBMCs, taken at surgery. This CDR3 is CSDDDRACFCTVTEAFF. DNA for the CDR3: TGCAGCGATGACGACAGGGCATGTTTCTGCACGGTCACTGAAGCTTTCTTT.